This T cell receptor (beta chain) was found in a study of blood T cell repertoires in COVID-19. Study context: Spain, Italy and the United States supplied samples that represented acute and convalescent COVID-19. Sources were T cells, B-cell-depleted T cells, or PBMCs; the material itself was cDNA or gDNA.

Germline-derived CDR1 and CDR2 are SGHVS and FQNEAQ. The CDR3 is 19 amino acids. The V and J ends lost 1 base and 4 bases, in that order; junction bases with no gene match: 16. In the study's own analysis: Estimation of nucleated cell counts was performed using reference gene primer amplification. The protocol was immunoSEQ multiplex PCR, while the TCRdb copy is restricted to in-frame clones and leaves out a portion. V, J and clone size were drawn from that table, and D and trimming were deduced from the DNA. The sample lists 650,000 to 800,000 clones, more than 80% seen once, with around 0.3% in the top ten.

Input material: peripheral blood. This receptor was identified in a woman younger than 30 with acute or convalescent COVID-19. The chain has TRBV7-8 and TRBJ2-1; TRBD2 matches at 7 bases. The CDR3 sequence: CASSLVRETWRGKYNEQFF. Written as DNA, the CDR3 is TGTGCCAGCAGCTTAGTTAGGGAGACCTGGCGGGGGAAGTACAATGAGCAGTTCTTC.